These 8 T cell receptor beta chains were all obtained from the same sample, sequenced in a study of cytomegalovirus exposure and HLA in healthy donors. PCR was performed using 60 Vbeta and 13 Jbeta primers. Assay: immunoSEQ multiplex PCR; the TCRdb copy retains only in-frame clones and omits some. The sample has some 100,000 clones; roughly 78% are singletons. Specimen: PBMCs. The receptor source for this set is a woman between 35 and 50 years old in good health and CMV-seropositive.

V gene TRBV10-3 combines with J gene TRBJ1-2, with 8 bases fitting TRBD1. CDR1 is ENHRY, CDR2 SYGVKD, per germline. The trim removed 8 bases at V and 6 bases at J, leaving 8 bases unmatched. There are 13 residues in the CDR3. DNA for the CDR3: TGTGCCATCTGGGCAGGGGGCGATGATGGCTACACCTTC. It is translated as CAIWAGGDDGYTF.

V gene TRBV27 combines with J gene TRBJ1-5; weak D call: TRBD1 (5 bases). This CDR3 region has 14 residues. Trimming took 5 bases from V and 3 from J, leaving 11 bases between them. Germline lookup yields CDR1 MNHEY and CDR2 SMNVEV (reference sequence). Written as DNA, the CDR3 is TGTGCCAGCAGTCGCGACAGTCTCAATCAGCCCCAGCATTTT. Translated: CASSRDSLNQPQHF.

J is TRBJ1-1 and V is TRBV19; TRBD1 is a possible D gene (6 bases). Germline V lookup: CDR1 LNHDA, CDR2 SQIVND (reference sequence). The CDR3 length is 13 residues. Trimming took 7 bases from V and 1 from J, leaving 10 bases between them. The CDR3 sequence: CASNPTGNTEAFF. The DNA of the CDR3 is TGTGCCAGTAACCCGACAGGGAACACTGAAGCTTTCTTT.

The CDR3 DNA is TGTGCCAGCTCACGTCCCGGGACTAAGAACACCGGGGAGCTGTTTTTT. Its protein is CASSRPGTKNTGELFF. This chain uses TRBV18 with TRBJ2-2, with 7 bases that match TRBD2. J was trimmed by 1 base and V by 4 bases; bases with no gene match: 6. The CDR3 has 16 residues. Germline V CDR1 and CDR2: KGHSH, LQKENI.

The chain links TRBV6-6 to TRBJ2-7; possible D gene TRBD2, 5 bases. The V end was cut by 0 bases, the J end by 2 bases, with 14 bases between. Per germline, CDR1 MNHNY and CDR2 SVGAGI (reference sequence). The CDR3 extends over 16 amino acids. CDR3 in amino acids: CASSYSDASGTYEQYF. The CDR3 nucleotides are TGTGCCAGCAGTTACTCAGATGCCAGCGGCACCTACGAGCAGTACTTC.

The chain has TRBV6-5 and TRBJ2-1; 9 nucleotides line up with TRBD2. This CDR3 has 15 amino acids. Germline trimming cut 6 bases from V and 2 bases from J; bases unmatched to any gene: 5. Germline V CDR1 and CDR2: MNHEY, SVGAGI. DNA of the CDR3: TGTGCCAGCAGCCAGAGCGGGAGGCCCTACAATGAGCAGTTCTTC. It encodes CASSQSGRPYNEQFF.

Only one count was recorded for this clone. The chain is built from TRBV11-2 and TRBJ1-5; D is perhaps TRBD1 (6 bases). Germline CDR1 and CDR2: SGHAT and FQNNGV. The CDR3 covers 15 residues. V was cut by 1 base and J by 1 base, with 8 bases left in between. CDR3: CASSLGQASNQPQHF. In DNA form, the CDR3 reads TGTGCCAGCAGCTTAGGACAGGCGAGCAATCAGCCCCAGCATTTT.

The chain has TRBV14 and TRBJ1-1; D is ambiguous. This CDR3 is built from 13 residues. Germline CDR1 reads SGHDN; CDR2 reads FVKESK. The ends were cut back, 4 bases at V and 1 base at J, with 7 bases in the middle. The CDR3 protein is CASSRQQNTEAFF. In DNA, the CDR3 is TGTGCCAGCAGCCGTCAACAGAACACTGAAGCTTTCTTT.